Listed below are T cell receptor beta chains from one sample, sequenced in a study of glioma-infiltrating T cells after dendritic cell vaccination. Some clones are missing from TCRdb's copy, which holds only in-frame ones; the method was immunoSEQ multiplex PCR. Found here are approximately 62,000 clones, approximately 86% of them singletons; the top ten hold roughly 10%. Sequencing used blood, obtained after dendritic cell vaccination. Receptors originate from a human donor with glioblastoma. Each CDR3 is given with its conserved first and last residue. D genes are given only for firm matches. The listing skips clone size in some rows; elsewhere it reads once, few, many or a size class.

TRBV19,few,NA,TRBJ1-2,TGTGCCAGTAGTATAGGGGACAAAGTTTCAGCTAACTATGGCTACACCTTC,CASSIGDKVSANYGYTF
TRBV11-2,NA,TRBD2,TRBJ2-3,TGTGCCAGCAGCTTAACCCTAGCGGGATCCACAGATACGCAGTATTTT,CASSLTLAGSTDTQYF
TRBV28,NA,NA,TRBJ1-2,TGTGCCAGCACCGTGGCGCAGGGGAACTATGGCTACACCTTC,CASTVAQGNYGYTF
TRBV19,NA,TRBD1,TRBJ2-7,TGTGCCAGTAGTATAGAGCGGACAGGGCACGAGCAGTACTTC,CASSIERTGHEQYF
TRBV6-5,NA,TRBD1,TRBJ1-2,TGTGCCAGCAGTCCCGCCGGGACAGGAGCCTATGGCTACACCTTC,CASSPAGTGAYGYTF
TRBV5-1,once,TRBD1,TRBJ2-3,TGCGCCAGCAGCTTGGCGGACAGGGGTGGAGATACGCAGTATTTT,CASSLADRGGDTQYF
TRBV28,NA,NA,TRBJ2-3,TGTGCCAGCAGTGCCGGGGGTAGCACAGATACGCAGTATTTT,CASSAGGSTDTQYF
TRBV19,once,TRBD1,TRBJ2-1,TGTGCCAGTATCCTCGTCCATGGGACAGGGGGCAATGAGCAGTTCTTC,CASILVHGTGGNEQFF
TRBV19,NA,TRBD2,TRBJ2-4,TGTGCCAGTAGTATAGGGACTAGCGAAGAAAACATTCAGTACTTC,CASSIGTSEENIQYF
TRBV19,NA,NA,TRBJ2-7,TGTGCCAGTAGTGTAGGACGGGGAATCGACGAGCAGTACTTC,CASSVGRGIDEQYF
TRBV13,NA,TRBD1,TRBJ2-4,TGTGCCAGCAGCCTAACCGGACAGGGTTCGGCCTTTCAGTACTTC,CASSLTGQGSAFQYF
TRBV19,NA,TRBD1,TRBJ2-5,TGTGCCAGTAGAGACAGGGGGAGAGGACCCCAAGAGACCCAGTACTTC,CASRDRGRGPQETQYF
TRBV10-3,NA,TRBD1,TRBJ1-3,TGTGCCATCAGTGTGACAGGGGCCGGAAACACCATATATTTT,CAISVTGAGNTIYF
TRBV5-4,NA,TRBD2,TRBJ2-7,TGTGCCAGCACCCTGGGGGGACTAGCGGTTTCCTACGAGCAGTACTTC,CASTLGGLAVSYEQYF
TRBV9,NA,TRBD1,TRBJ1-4,TGTGCCAGCAGCATCGGGACAGGGCTTTTAACTAATGAAAAACTGTTTTTT,CASSIGTGLLTNEKLFF
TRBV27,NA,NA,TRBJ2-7,TGTGCCAGCAGTAGATTAACCCTCAGCTCCTACGAGCAGTACTTC,CASSRLTLSSYEQYF
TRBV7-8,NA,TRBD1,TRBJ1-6,TGTGCCAGCAGCTTACTAGGGACAGGGGGTTTGTCCTATAATTCACCCCTCCACTTT,CASSLLGTGGLSYNSPLHF
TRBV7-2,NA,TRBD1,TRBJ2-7,TGTGCCAGCAAGCCGACAGGGGCAATCTACGAGCAGTACTTC,CASKPTGAIYEQYF
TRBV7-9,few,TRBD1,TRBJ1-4,TGTGCCAGCAGCTCAAAAGGGGACAGGGGCCCTTCAACTAATGAAAAACTGTTTTTT,CASSSKGDRGPSTNEKLFF
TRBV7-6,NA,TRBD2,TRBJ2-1,TGTGCCAGCAGCTCGACCGTCACACAGAAACTAGCGGGAGGCTCCTACAATGAGCAGTTCTTC,CASSSTVTQKLAGGSYNEQFF
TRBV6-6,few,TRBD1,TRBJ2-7,TGTGCCAGCAGTTACGGGACAGGGGGCTACGAGCAGTACTTC,CASSYGTGGYEQYF
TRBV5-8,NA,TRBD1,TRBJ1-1,TGTGCCAGCCCCTCATACGGGGGACAGATGAACACTGAAGCTTTCTTT,CASPSYGGQMNTEAFF
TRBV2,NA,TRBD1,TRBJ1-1,TGTGCCAGCAGGCTAGACAGGGGAATGAACACTGAAGCTTTCTTT,CASRLDRGMNTEAFF
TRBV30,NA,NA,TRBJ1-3,TGTGCCTGGAGTGTCACTGTAGGAAACACCATATATTTT,CAWSVTVGNTIYF
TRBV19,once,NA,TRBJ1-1,TGTGCCAGTACCGTAGAAAAGAACACTGAAGCTTTCTTT,CASTVEKNTEAFF
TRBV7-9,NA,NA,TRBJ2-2,TGTGCCAGCAGCTGGGGGGGCGCCGGGGAGCTGTTTTTT,CASSWGGAGELFF
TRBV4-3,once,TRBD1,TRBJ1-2,TGCGCCAGCAGCCTACGGACAGGGAACTATGGCTACACCTTC,CASSLRTGNYGYTF
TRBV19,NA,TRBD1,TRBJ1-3,TGTGCCAGTAAACGAAACAGGGGCTCCGGAAACACCATATATTTT,CASKRNRGSGNTIYF
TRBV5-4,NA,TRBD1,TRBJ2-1,TGTGCCAGCAGCTGGACAGGGGACGGCGATGAGCAGTTCTTC,CASSWTGDGDEQFF
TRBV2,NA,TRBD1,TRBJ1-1,TGTGCCAGCACCCGGGACAGGGGGTTCATGAACACTGAAGCTTTCTTT,CASTRDRGFMNTEAFF
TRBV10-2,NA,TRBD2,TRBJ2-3,TGCGCCAGCATCGCGGGAGTGATCACAGATACGCAGTATTTT,CASIAGVITDTQYF
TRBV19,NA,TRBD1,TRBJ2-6,TGTGCCAGTAGTATAGGGGACAGGGCCAGCTCTGGGGCCAACGTCCTGACTTTC,CASSIGDRASSGANVLTF
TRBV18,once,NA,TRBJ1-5,TGTGCCAGCTCACCACCAGCGGGGGGCGGTCAGCCCCAGCATTTT,CASSPPAGGGQPQHF
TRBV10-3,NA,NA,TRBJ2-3,TGTGCCATCAGTGTTATGGATACGCAGTATTTT,CAISVMDTQYF